The present TCR beta chain was sequenced within a study of shared clonotypes between healthy human individuals. Study context: The plates for each donor numbered three CD4 naive, three CD4 memory, two CD8 naive and one CD8 memory. General study points: Read depth was anticipated to influence clonotype sharing among donors. Sharing across four donors was seen in about 5% of naive CD4 clonotypes. It was the non-shared clonotypes that had lower generation probabilities than clonotypes shared by all four donors.

Germline values: CDR1 SGDLS, CDR2 YYNGEE. The CDR3 consists of 14 residues. Trimming removed 2 bases from V and 2 bases from J; junction bases left unmatched: 4. Regarding this clone: Antigen unknown. The sample carries other DNA sequences with the same CDR3.

Libraries were prepared by immunoSEQ multiplex PCR; TCRdb keeps only in-frame clonotypes and omits some of them. The table includes roughly 1,600,000 clones, 98% to 99% detected once. Sequenced input: naive CD4+ T cells sorted from blood. Regarding subset: CD45RA+ positively selected. The TCR sequence derives from a man aged 30-40 years in good health. This chain joins TRBV9 and TRBJ2-7; 7 nucleotides agree with TRBD1. The CDR3 spells CASSVGTDAYEQYF. The CDR3 coding sequence is TGTGCCAGCAGCGTTGGGACAGATGCCTACGAGCAGTACTTC.